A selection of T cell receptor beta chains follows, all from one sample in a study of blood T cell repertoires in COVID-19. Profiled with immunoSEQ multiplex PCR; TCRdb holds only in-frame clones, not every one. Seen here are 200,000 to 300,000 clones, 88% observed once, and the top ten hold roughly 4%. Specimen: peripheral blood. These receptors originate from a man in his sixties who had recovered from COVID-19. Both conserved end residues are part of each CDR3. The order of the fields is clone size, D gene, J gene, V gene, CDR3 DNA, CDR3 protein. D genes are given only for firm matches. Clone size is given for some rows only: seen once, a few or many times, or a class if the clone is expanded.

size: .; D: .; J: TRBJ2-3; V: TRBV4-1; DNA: TGCGCCAGCAGCCCGAAGCCTGGCCGGACGCTCGCAAGAGGGCCGCAGTATTTT; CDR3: CASSPKPGRTLARGPQYF
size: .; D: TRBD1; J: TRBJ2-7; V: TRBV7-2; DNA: TGTGCCAGCAGCTCAACGACCGGGACAGGACTTCTTAGCTCCTACGAGCAGTACTTC; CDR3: CASSSTTGTGLLSSYEQYF
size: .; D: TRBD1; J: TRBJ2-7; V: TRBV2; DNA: TGTGCCAGCAGTCCCGGACAGGGGGCCCTCTACGAGCAGTACTTC; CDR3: CASSPGQGALYEQYF
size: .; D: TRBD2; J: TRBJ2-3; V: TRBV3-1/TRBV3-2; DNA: TGTGCCAGCAGCCCTTCCGGAGCGGGGGGCACAGATACGCAGTATTTT; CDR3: CASSPSGAGGTDTQYF
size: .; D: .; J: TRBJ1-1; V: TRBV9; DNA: TGTGCCAGCAGCGCTAGGACCACAGGGAACACTGAAGCTTTCTTT; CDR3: CASSARTTGNTEAFF
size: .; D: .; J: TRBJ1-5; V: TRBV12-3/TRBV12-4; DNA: TGTGCCAGCAGTCGCGCGAATCAGCCCCAGCATTTT; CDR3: CASSRANQPQHF
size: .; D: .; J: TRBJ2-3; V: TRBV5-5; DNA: TGTGCCAGCACGGGACACCTAGGCCCAGATACGCAGTATTTT; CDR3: CASTGHLGPDTQYF
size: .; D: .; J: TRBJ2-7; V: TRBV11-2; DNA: TGTGCCAGCAGCTTAGTTGGGGCCTGGGAGCAGTACTTC; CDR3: CASSLVGAWEQYF
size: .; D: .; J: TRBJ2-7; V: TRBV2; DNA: TGTGCCAGCAGTGAGTCTTGGCAGGCCTCACAGTACTTC; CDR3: CASSESWQASQYF
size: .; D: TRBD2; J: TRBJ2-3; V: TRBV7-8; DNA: TGTGCCAGCAGCTTAACTAGCGGGGGGTTTTCAGCAGATACGCAGTATTTT; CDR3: CASSLTSGGFSADTQYF
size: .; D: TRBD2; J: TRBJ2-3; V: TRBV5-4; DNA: TGTGCCAGCAGCCCGGGGTTAGCGGGGGCAGCAGATACGCAGTATTTT; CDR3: CASSPGLAGAADTQYF
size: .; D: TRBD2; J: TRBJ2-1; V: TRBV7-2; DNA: TGTGCCAGCAGCCTCATAGCGTGGGGTCAAGGGAGGGCCTACAATGAGCAGTTCTTC; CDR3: CASSLIAWGQGRAYNEQFF
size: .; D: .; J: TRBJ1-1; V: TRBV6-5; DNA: TGTGCCAGCAAAGGGAGCTACACTGAAGCTTTCTTT; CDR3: CASKGSYTEAFF
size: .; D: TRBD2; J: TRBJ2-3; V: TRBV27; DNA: TGTGCCAGCAGCTTTACTAGCGGGGGACTCACAGATACGCAGTATTTT; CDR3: CASSFTSGGLTDTQYF
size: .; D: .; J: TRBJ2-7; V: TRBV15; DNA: TGTGCCACCAGCAGAGGGGCCCACCAGGGAGAGCAGTACTTC; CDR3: CATSRGAHQGEQYF
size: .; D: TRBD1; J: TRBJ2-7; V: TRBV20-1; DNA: TGCAGTGTCCCGGACAGGAACTTC; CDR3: CSVPDRNF
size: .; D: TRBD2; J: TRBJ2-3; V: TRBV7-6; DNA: TGTGCCAGCAGCTTAGCGCTCCTTCGAGGGACTAGCGGGGATACAGATACGCAGTATTTT; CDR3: CASSLALLRGTSGDTDTQYF
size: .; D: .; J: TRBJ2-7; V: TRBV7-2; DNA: TGTGCCAGCAGTCTAGCCGACTACGAGCAGTACTTC; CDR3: CASSLADYEQYF
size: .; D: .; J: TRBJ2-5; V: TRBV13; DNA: TGTGCCAGCAGCTTAGTTAAAGAGACCCAGTACTTC; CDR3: CASSLVKETQYF
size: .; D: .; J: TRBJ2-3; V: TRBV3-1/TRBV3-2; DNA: TGTGCCAGCAGTCCCGGGACAGATACGCAGTATTTT; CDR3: CASSPGTDTQYF
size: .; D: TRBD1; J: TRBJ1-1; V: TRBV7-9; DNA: TGTGCCAGCAGCTTAGCGGGGACAGCCCCTGAAGCTTTCTTT; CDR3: CASSLAGTAPEAFF
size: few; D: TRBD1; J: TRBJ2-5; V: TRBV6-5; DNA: TGTGCCAGCAGGGCTGCAGGGGGCAGGGAGACCCAGTACTTC; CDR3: CASRAAGGRETQYF
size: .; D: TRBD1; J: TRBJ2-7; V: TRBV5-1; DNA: TGCGCCAGCTGCCGAGGACAGGCGGACGAAGCCTACGAGCAGTACTTC; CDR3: CASCRGQADEAYEQYF
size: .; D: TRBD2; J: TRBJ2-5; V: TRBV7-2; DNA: TGTGCCAGCAGCTTCTCTAGCGGGGGGCCTCGGGAGACCCAGTACTTC; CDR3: CASSFSSGGPRETQYF
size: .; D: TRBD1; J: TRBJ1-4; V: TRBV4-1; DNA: TGCGCCAGCAGCCAAGTTCAGGGGGCAAATGAAAAACTGTTTTTT; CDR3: CASSQVQGANEKLFF
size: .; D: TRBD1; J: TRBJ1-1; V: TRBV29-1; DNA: TGCAGCGTTGTATCCCGGGACAGGTTCCCCATGAACACTGAAGCTTTCTTT; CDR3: CSVVSRDRFPMNTEAFF
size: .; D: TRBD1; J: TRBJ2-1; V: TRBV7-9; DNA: TGTGCCAGCAGCATCTCGACAGGGATCAATGAGCAGTTCTTC; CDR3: CASSISTGINEQFF
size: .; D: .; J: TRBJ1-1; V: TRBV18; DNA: TGTGCCAGCTCCCCGCGTAAACAACAGGGCATGAACACTGAAGCTTTCTTT; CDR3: CASSPRKQQGMNTEAFF
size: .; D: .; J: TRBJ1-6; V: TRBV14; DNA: TGTGCCAGCAGCCAAGTAGGGAGGACCCTCCACTTT; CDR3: CASSQVGRTLHF
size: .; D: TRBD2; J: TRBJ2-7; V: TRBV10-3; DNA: TGTGCCATCAGGGGACTAGCGGGGAACGAGCAGTACTTC; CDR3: CAIRGLAGNEQYF
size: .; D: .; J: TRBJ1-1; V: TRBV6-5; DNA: TGTGCCAGCACCATTAAGGAGGGGACTGAAGCTTTCTTT; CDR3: CASTIKEGTEAFF
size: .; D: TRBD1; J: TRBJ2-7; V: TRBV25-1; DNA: TGTGCCAGCAGTGAAGTTGTAGGGACAGGGATGGACGAGCAGTACTTC; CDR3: CASSEVVGTGMDEQYF
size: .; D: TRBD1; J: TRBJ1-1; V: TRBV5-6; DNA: TGTGCCAGCAGCGGAACAGGGGACAACACTGAAGCTTTCTTT; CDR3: CASSGTGDNTEAFF
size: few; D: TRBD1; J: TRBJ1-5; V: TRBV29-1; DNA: TGCAGCGCCGGACAGGGTAATCAGCCCCAGCATTTT; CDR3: CSAGQGNQPQHF
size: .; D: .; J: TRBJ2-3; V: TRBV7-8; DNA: TGTGCCAGCAGCTTAAGGGTGGGGCCTAGCACAGATACGCAGTATTTT; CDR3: CASSLRVGPSTDTQYF
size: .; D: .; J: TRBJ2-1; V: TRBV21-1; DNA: TGTGCCACCCCGCCGACAGAAAAGAAGACCTACAATGAGCAGTTCTTC; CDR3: CATPPTEKKTYNEQFF
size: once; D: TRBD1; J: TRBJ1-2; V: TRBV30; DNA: TGTGCCTGGAGCAGTGGGACAGGGAGCCACACCTTC; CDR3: CAWSSGTGSHTF
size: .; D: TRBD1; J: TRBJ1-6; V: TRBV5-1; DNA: TGCGCCAGCAGCCGGGACAGGGGGAATTCACCCCTCCACTTT; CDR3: CASSRDRGNSPLHF
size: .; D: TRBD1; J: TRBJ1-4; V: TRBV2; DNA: TGTGCCAGCTTAGGACAGGGTGGTGAAAAACTGTTTTTT; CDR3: CASLGQGGEKLFF
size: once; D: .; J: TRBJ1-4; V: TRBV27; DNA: TGTGCCAGCGGATTGTCAACGGGGAATAATGAAAAACTGTTTTTT; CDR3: CASGLSTGNNEKLFF
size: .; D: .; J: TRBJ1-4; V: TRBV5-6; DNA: TGTGCCAGCAGCCAGCGCCGTGCTAATGAAAAACTGTTTTTT; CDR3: CASSQRRANEKLFF
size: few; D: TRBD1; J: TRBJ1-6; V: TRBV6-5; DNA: TGTGCCAGCAGTTACTCGGGTGGGCAGGGGGATTCACCCCTCCACTTT; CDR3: CASSYSGGQGDSPLHF
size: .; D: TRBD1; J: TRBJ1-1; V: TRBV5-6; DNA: TGTGCCAGCAGCTTCCTCGGGACAGGGGGCACTGAAGCTTTCTTT; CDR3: CASSFLGTGGTEAFF
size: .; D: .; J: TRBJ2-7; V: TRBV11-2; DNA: TGTGCCAGCAGCTTAGGAGGTTCAGGCAGGGTGTACGAGCAGTACTTC; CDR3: CASSLGGSGRVYEQYF
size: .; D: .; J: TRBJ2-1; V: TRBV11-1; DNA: TGTGCCAGCAGCTTACGGGGAGTTTACAATGAGCAGTTCTTC; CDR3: CASSLRGVYNEQFF
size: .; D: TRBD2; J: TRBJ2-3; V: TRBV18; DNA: TGTGCCAGCTCACCAGTGGCGGGGGGGCCGACAGATACGCAGTATTTT; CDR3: CASSPVAGGPTDTQYF
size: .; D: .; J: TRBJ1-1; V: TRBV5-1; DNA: TGCGCCAGCAGCTCTCAACTGTCACCTAACACTGAAGCTTTCTTT; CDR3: CASSSQLSPNTEAFF
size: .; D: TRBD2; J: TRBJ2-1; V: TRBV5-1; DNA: TGCGCCAGCAGCTTGGTTGCGGGGGGCACCTATGAGCAGTTCTTC; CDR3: CASSLVAGGTYEQFF
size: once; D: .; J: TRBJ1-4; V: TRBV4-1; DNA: TGCGCCAGCAGCCAAGATCCGGGATCAACTAATGAAAAACTGTTTTTT; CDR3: CASSQDPGSTNEKLFF
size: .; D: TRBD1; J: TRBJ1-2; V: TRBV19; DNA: TGTGCCAGTAGTCTGGACAGGGTATCCTATGGCTACACCTTC; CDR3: CASSLDRVSYGYTF
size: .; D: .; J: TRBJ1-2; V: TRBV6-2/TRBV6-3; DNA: TGTGCCAGCAGTGACATCAACTATGGCTACACCTTC; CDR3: CASSDINYGYTF
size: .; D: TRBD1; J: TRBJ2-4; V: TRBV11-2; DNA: TGTGCCAGCAGCAAACAGGGGGTAGGCAAAAACATTCAGTACTTC; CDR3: CASSKQGVGKNIQYF
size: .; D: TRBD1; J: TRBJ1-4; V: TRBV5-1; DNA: TGCGCCAGCAGCCGATCGGGGCCAGGGGGTAATGAAAAACTGTTTTTT; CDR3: CASSRSGPGGNEKLFF
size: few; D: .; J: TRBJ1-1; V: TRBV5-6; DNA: TGTGCCAGCAGCTTGACAGGGTTTTTCACTGAAGCTTTCTTT; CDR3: CASSLTGFFTEAFF
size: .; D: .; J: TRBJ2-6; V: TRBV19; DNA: TGTGCCAGTAGTATAGCGGGAAAAGCAGGGGCCAACGTCCTGACTTTC; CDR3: CASSIAGKAGANVLTF
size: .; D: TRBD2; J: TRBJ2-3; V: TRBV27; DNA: TGTGCCAGCAGTGCAGCGGCTAGCGGGGGCACAGATACGCAGTATTTT; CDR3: CASSAAASGGTDTQYF